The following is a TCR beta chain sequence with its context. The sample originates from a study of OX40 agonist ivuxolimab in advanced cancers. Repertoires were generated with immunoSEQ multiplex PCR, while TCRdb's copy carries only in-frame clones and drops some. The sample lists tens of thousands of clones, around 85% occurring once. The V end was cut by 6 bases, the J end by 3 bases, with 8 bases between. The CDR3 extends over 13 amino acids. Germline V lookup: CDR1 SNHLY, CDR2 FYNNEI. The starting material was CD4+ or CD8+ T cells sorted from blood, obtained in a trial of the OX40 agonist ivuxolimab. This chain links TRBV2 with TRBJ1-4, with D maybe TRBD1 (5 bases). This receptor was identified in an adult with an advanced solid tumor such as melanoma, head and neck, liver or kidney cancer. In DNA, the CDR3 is TGTGCCAGCAGCGGAGGGGCTAATGAAAAACTGTTTTTT. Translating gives CASSGGANEKLFF.